The sample holds a few counts of the clone carrying this T cell receptor (beta chain). The antigen remains undetermined. The CDR3 covers 16 residues. The V end lost 5 bases, the J end lost 9 bases, and 24 bases lay between the germline ends. Individual cDNA molecules were tagged with unique molecular identifiers. One entry per CDR3 protein, called by TCRdb with MiXCR from the 5' RACE reads. The repertoire holds some 100,000 distinct CDR3 sequences, with roughly 14% as singletons. The data were taken from a study of early T cells in non-severe SARS-CoV-2 infection. Study summary: Chains were unpaired, as sequencing was done on bulk RNA from unsorted whole blood. Study-wide points: There was a bias toward anti-spike CD8 responses in VDJdb matching, which missed private and CD4 specificities.

Sequenced input: whole blood. The TCR comes from an adult who was a healthcare worker with PCR-confirmed SARS-CoV-2 infection or an uninfected control (not recorded which). This chain joins TRBV12-3 or TRBV12-4 and TRBJ2-3; weak D call: TRBD2 (7 bases). CDR3 in amino acids: CASSPSLSFGGRTQYF. The CDR3 coding sequence is TGTGCCAGCAGTCCGTCTCTCTCCTTCGGGGGGCGCACGCAGTATTTT.